These 10 T cell receptor beta chains originate from one sample sequenced in a study of cytomegalovirus exposure and HLA in healthy donors. PCR primers comprised 60 Vbeta and 13 Jbeta primers. Clones were sequenced by immunoSEQ multiplex PCR, and TCRdb holds only the in-frame ones, with some missing. This table holds tens of thousands of clones, less than 80% found once. Specimen: PBMCs. Receptors originate from a woman aged 35 to 49 in good health and CMV-seropositive.

This clone was picked up a small number of times. The V gene is TRBV11-2, the J gene TRBJ2-3; D might be TRBD1 (7 bases). The CDR3 has 16 residues. Trimming pared 6 bases from V and 1 base from J, leaving 17 bases between. Looked up from germline, CDR1 is SGHAT and CDR2 is FQNNGV. The CDR3: CASRPGVRGGTDTQYF. The CDR3 DNA reads as TGTGCCAGCAGGCCAGGCGTCAGGGGGGGCACAGATACGCAGTATTTT.

This chain joins TRBV6-1 and TRBJ1-2, with 8 bases identical to TRBD1. CDR1 MNHNS and CDR2 SASEGT come from the germline V gene. The CDR3 spans 14 residues. The junction had 5 bases not matched to a gene; V was cut back by 6 bases and J by 2 bases. The CDR3 region is CASSAGGTNYGYTF. The DNA for the CDR3 is TGTGCCAGCAGCGCAGGGGGCACGAACTATGGCTACACCTTC.

The V and J genes are TRBV2 and TRBJ1-3; 7 nucleotides line up with TRBD1. The CDR3 is made up of 16 amino acids. The germline V gene encodes CDR1 SNHLY and CDR2 FYNNEI. Losses at the gene ends were 6 bases for V and 2 bases for J; bases not matched to a gene: 10. The CDR3 loop is CASRDEGQLTGNTIYF. The CDR3 DNA sequence: TGTGCCAGCAGGGACGAGGGACAGTTGACTGGAAACACCATATATTTT. The full variable domain, rest sourced from reference TRBV2 and TRBJ1-3, is EPEVTQTPSHQVTQMGQEVILRCVPISNHLYFYWYRQILGQKVEFLVSFYNNEISEKSEIFDDQFSVERPDGSNFTLKIRSTKLEDSAMYFCASRDEGQLTGNTIYFGEGSWLTVV.

The chain recombines TRBV5-6 with TRBJ1-1, with D unclear. This CDR3 spans 14 amino acids. From germline, CDR1 is SGHDT and CDR2 YYEEEE. Trimming shortened V by 3 bases and J by 12 bases, and 21 bases separated the two germline ends. CDR3 DNA: TGTGCCAGCAGCTCTTGGGAGGTACGACGGATGCCTTTCTTT. This codes for CASSSWEVRRMPFF.

Details on this clone: An end of the junction does not agree with germline; a read error may underlie this. The J gene is TRBJ1-6, the V gene TRBV11-1; D ambiguous. The germline gives CDR1 SGHAT, CDR2 FQDESV (reference sequence). The CDR3 loop spans 14 amino acids. The chain's CDR3 is CASSPSGSDSPLNF. Written as DNA, the CDR3 is TGTGCCAGCAGCCCCTCGGGGTCGGATTCACCCCTCAACTTT.

The CDR3 nucleotides are TGTGCCTGGAGGATCCGAGCGGGGACCTACGAGCAGTACTTC. Its translation is CAWRIRAGTYEQYF. The chain employs TRBV30 and TRBJ2-7; 7 bases are a match to TRBD2. Losses at the gene ends were 3 bases for V and 2 bases for J; bases not matched to a gene: 7. CDR3 length equals 14 residues. CDR1 GTSNPN and CDR2 SVGIG come from the germline V gene (reference sequence). The full variable domain, completed using reference TRBV30 and TRBJ2-7, is SQTIHQWPATLVQPVGSPLSLECTVEGTSNPNLYWYRQAAGRGLQLLFYSVGIGQISSEVPQNLSASRPQDRQFILSSKKLLLSDSGFYLCAWRIRAGTYEQYFGPGTRLTVT.

The chain recombines TRBV27 with TRBJ2-2, with TRBD2 identical over 11 bases. With 1 base clipped from V and 7 bases from J, the junction kept 11 bases outside the gene matches. The germline V gene encodes CDR1 MNHEY and CDR2 SMNVEV (reference sequence). The CDR3 length is 18 residues. CDR3 sequence reads: CASSLFGLAGGAGGELFF. The CDR3, as DNA: TGTGCCAGCAGTTTATTCGGTCTAGCGGGGGGCGCCGGCGGGGAGCTGTTTTTT.

The rearrangement uses TRBV27 and TRBJ2-1; 14 bases map to TRBD2. CDR3 size: 15 residues. CDR1 is MNHEY and CDR2 is SMNVEV in the germline V gene (reference sequence). The trim removed 6 bases at V and 5 bases at J, leaving 3 bases unmatched. The CDR3 DNA reads TGTGCCAGCAGCCGGACTAGCGGGGGGAACAATGAGCAGTTCTTC. This sequence encodes CASSRTSGGNNEQFF.

The chain has TRBV5-1 and TRBJ2-1; D remains unclear. The V gene lost 2 bases and the J gene lost 4 bases, with 4 bases spanning the gap. The CDR3 extends over 12 amino acids. Germline V gene data show CDR1 as SGHRS and CDR2 as YFSETQ. In nucleotides, the CDR3 is TGCGCCAGCAGCTTTCAGTACAATGAGCAGTTCTTC. Its translation: CASSFQYNEQFF.

Here the CDR3 DNA reads TGTGCCACCAGCAGAGATCGATGGAAGTGGACAGCCGGGTCCTACGAGCAGTACTTC. Translated, it gives CATSRDRWKWTAGSYEQYF. The rearrangement uses TRBV15 and TRBJ2-7; tentatively, D is TRBD1 (6 bases). Germline values: CDR1 LNHNV, CDR2 YYDKDF (reference sequence). Trimming pared 0 bases from V and 1 base from J, leaving 22 bases between. The CDR3 is 19 amino acids.